Reported below is one TCR beta chain. Its antigen is unknown. Per-nucleotide qualities are absent, and no much larger clonotype sits a single base away. This sample's time point label indicates: pre-treatment sample, taken before nivolumab and TIL therapy. A phase I trial run at two centers enrolled adults with stage 4 NSCLC between 2017 and early 2020. Samples came from a single-arm, open-label phase I trial of tumor-infiltrating lymphocyte therapy with nivolumab in advanced non-small cell lung cancer. Blood mononuclear cells from EDTA tubes were separated on a Ficoll gradient and snap-frozen as pellets, and DNA was extracted from the cells using a Qiagen mini-prep kit. This record belongs to a study of TIL therapy for anti-PD-1-resistant metastatic lung cancer (dated by TCRdb to the early 2020s). Context from the whole study: Tumors were harvested prior to any PD-1/PD-L1 blockade, after which nivolumab was administered to patients, and lymphodepletion, expanded TIL infusion and IL-2 were given to patients who progressed. Among the enrolled patients, the median age was approximately 54 years (range about 35-75), and the median tumor PD-L1 proportion score was 5.5% to 6.5%. Most of the cohort had lung adenocarcinoma, including a few EGFR-mutant tumors and two ALK-rearranged tumors, and half of the patients were either current or former smokers. A median non-synonymous tumor mutation burden of under 1.9 mutations per megabase was determined across the cohort by whole-exome sequencing. Clonotypes were tracked across tumor, expanded TIL product and serial blood samples by T cell receptor beta sequencing of tumor and peripheral blood.

TCR beta CDR3 regions were amplified from genomic DNA with the immunoSEQ v3 hsTCRB kit using bias-controlled multiplex PCR. TCR libraries were sequenced on an Illumina NextSeq 500 to approximately 2 million read pairs for survey level or roughly 5-6.5 million for deep level. In the authors' own workflow: V, D and J genes were assigned, non-productive sequences were removed, and clonality was reported by immunoSEQ Analyzer software. To compare repertoires between infused TIL and blood, productive Simpson clonality was used along with the Morisita overlap index of productive TRB rearrangements. Absolute clonotype counts in blood were estimated by multiplying the lymphocyte count by the CD3+ fraction and by the productive frequency of the clone. Not all clones reach the TCRdb copy of this immuneACCESS table, which keeps in-frame sequences only. Checked studies attribute under half of the gap to unresolved V genes and leave the rest unexplained. V and J calls plus clone size are reproduced from that table; the DNA served to infer D and trimming. This sample holds 40,000 to 55,000 clones; 79% were observed only once. About 4.8% of the sample rests with the top ten.

Trimming at the junction amounts to 5 bases on V and 2 bases on J, and the germline ends lie 10 bases apart. CDR1 and CDR2 are read off the germline V gene as MDHEN and SYDVKM. The CDR3 sequence holds 14 residues, the cysteine and phenylalanine included. Kept here is only the CDR3 DNA, which spans 42 bases and is read in frame from base 1. Paper-wide results and their limitations: The cohort was highly selected, including more treatment-naive, never-smoker and oncogene-addicted patients than is typical, which limits generalizability. Clonotypes from the infused TIL partially replaced the baseline peripheral repertoire and then declined over months, and persistence showed no apparent association with response. The study protocol defined all tumor marker inferences as exploratory.

The TCR sequence derives from a woman aged 30 to 85 with non-small cell lung cancer. The chain is encoded by TRBV28 joined to TRBJ1-3; there is no confident call for the D gene. Sequencing used blood, obtained at baseline. The base sequence is TGTGCCAGCAGTGTCGGTGACGCTGGAAACACCATATATTTT. This encodes CASSVGDAGNTIYF.